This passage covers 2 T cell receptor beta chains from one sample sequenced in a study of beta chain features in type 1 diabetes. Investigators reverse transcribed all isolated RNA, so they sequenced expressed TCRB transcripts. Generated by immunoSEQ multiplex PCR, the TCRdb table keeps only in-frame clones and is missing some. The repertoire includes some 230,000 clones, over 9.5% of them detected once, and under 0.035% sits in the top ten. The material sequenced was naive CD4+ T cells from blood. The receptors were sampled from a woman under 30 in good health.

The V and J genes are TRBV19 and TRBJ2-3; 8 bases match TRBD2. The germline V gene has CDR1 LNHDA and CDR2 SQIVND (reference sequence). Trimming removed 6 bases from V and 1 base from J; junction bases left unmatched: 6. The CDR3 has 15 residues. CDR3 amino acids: CASRPPGLGTDTQYF. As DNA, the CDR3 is TGTGCCAGTAGACCCCCGGGACTAGGCACAGATACGCAGTATTTT.

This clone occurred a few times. As DNA, the CDR3 is TGCGCCAGCAGCCAATTGTTAGGGGGCAACACTGAAGCTTTCTTT. Its protein product is CASSQLLGGNTEAFF. The chain employs TRBV4-1 and TRBJ1-1; TRBD1 aligns across 7 bases. This CDR3 region has 15 residues. Germline V gene data show CDR1 as MGHRA and CDR2 as YSYEKL. The junction had 5 bases not matched to a gene; V was cut back by 2 bases and J by 2 bases.